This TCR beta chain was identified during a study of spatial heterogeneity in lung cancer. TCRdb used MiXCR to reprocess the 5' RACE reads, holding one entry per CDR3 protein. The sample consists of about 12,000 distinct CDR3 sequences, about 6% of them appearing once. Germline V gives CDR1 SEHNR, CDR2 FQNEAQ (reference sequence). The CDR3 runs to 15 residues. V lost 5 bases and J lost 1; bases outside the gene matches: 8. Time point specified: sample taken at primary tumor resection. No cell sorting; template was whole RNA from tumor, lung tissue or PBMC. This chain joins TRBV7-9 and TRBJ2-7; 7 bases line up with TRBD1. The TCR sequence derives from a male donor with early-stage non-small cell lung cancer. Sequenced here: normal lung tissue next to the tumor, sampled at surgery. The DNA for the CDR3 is TGTGCCAGCAGCCCGTGGACAGGTTCTTCCTACGAGCAGTACTTC. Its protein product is CASSPWTGSSYEQYF.